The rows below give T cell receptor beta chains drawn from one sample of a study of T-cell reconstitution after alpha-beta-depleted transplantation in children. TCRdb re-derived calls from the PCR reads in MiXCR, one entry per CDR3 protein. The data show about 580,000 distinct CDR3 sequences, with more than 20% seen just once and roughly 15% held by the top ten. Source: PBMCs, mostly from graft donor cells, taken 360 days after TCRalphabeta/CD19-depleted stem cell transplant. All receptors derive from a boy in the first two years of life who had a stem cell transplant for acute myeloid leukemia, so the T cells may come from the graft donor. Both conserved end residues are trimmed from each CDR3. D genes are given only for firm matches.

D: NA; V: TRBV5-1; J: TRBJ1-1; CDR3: ASSGIDTLNTEAF
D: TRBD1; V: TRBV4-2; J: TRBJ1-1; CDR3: ASSHLGQRNTEAF
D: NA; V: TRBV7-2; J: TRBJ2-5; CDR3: ASSSGDRTQY
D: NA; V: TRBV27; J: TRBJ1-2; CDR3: ASSAQGHSANYGYT
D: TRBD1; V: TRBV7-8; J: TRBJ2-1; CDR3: ASSLPEDRATPYNEQF
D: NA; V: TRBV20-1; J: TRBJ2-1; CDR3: SAPARAYNEQF
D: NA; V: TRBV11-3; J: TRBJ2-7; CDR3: ASSFWIGGEGEQY
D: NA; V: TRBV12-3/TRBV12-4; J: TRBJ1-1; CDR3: ASSFGGRGTEAF
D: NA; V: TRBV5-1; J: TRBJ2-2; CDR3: ASRSPRDGLNTGELF
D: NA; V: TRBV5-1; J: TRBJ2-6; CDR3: ASSLFVGKAGANVLT
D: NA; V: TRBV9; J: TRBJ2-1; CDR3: ASSVGTLGDEQF
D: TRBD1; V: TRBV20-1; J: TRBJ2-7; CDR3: SASDRDYEQY
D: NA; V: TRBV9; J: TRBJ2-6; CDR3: ASSVGALTRSGANVLT
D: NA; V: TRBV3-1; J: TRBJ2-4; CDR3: ASSRQNIQY
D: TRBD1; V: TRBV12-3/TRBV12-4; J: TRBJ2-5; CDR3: ASSLALGPGGPR
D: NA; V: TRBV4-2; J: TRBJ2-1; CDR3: ASSQDTHEQF
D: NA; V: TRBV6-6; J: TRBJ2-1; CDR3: ASSYSRRDEQF
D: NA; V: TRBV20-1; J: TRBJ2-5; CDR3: SAYTGFSQETQY
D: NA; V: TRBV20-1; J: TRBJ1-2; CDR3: SARDRTALWGYT
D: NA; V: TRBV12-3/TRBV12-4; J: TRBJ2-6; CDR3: ASSTTQGAGANVLT
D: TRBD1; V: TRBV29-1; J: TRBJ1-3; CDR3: SAGDSSGNTIY
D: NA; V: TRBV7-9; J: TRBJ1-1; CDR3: ASSLDGPEAF
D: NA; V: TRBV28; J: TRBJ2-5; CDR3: ASSLSRWTAEETQY
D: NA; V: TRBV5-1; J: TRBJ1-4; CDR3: ASSLGPQGNEKLF
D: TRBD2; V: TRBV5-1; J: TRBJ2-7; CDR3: ASSIDLERGGAYEQY
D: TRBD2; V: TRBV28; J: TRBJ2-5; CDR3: ASSLAGGSYQETQY
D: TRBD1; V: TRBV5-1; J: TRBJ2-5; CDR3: ASSSTGGGKTQY
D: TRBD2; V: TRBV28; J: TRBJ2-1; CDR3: ASTPGTSDGEQF
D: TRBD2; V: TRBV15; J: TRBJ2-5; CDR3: ATSRDRGLAGGTQY
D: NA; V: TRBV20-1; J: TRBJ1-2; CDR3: SARVISRENYGYT
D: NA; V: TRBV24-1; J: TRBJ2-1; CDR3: ATSDPDTPSYNEQF
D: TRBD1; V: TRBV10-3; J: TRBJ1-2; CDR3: ATRTGDYGYT
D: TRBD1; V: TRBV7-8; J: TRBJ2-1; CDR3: ASSLRDRVVNEQF
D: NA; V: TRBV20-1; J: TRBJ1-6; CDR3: SASSSGKSNSPLH
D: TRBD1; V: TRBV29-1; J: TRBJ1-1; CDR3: SVRTGGNTEAF
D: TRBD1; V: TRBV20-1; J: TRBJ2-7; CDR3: SANRDSWYEQY
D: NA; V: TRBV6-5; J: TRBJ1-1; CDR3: ASSYSGGADTEAF
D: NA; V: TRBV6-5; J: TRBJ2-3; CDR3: ASSYGQGSDTQY
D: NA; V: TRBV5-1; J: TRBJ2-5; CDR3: ASSLVGFRGTQY
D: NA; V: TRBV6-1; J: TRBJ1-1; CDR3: ASKGGTMNTEAF
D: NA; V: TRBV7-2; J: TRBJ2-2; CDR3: ASSPRRNTGELF
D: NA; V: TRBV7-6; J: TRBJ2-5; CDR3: ASSSVTGETQY
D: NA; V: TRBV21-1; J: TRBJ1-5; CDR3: ASSKSREGTQPQH
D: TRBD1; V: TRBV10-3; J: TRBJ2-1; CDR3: AISESFLRTGLDNEQF
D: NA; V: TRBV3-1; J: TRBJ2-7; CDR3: ATKRREQY
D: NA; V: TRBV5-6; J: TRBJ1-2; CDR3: ASSLTGANYGYT
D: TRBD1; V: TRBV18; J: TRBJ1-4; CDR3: ASSPGQGHEKLF
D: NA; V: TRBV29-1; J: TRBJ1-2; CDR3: SVVTNREIYGYT
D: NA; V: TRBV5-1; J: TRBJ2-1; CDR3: ASRSGTALDEQF
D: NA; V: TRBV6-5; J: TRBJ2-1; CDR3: ASSYRGPAYNEQF
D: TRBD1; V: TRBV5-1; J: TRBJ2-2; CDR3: ASSPRLAGTGNTGELF
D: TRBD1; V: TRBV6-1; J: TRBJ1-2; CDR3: ASSRGQGLYGYT
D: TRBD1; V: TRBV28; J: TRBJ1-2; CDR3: ASSPDRGFGYT
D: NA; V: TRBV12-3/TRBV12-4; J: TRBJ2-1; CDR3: ASSLSEGQF
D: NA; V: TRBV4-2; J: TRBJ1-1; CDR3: ASTTAGGKGNTEAF
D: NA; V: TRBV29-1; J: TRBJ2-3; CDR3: SITTVTDTQY
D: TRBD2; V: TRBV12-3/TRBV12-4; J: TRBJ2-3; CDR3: ASSRSGLAGRDTQY